A selection of T cell receptor beta chains follows, all from one sample in a study of T cells in Graves' hyperthyroidism and ophthalmopathy. TCRdb re-derived calls from the multiplex PCR reads in MiXCR, one entry per CDR3 protein. The sample holds roughly 420,000 distinct CDR3 sequences, around a sixth seen once. Sequencing was performed on blood. The receptors were sampled from a woman aged 18 to 35 with Graves' hyperthyroidism. Each CDR3 is given with its conserved first and last residue. A D gene is named only where the DNA matches it firmly. Clone size is not always given. Where it is, it says once, few, many or a class for expanded clones.

TRBD2	TRBV2	16	-	TRBJ2-1	CASSELAGGSYNEQFF	TGTGCCAGCAGTGAACTAGCGGGAGGATCCTACAATGAGCAGTTCTTC
TRBD2	TRBV20-1	14	once	TRBJ2-1	CSASKAGGMDEQFF	TGCAGTGCTAGCAAAGCGGGAGGGATGGATGAGCAGTTCTTC
-	TRBV9	15	-	TRBJ2-3	CASSVGISSTDTQYF	TGTGCCAGCAGCGTAGGGATTTCTAGCACAGATACGCAGTATTTT
TRBD1	TRBV6-5	14	-	TRBJ1-2	CASSYSDRVGGYTF	TGTGCCAGCAGTTACTCGGACAGGGTCGGTGGCTACACCTTC
-	TRBV5-8	15	few	TRBJ1-3	CASSLAQAWGNTIYF	TGTGCCAGCAGCCTCGCTCAAGCTTGGGGAAACACCATATATTTT
TRBD1	TRBV6-1	16	few	TRBJ2-1	CASSNGGGTGGNEQFF	TGTGCCAGCAGCAACGGGGGGGGGACAGGGGGCAATGAGCAGTTCTTC
TRBD2	TRBV5-4	16	-	TRBJ2-3	CASSWGLAGGRGTQYF	TGTGCCAGCAGCTGGGGACTAGCGGGGGGAAGGGGGACGCAGTATTTT
-	TRBV20-1	14	many	TRBJ2-7	CSARDLASDYEQYF	TGCAGTGCTAGAGATCTGGCTAGCGACTACGAGCAGTACTTC
-	TRBV5-1	20	many	TRBJ2-7	CASSLGGASVGVVSTYEQYF	TGCGCCAGCAGCTTGGGTGGAGCCTCGGTGGGTGTCGTGTCAACCTACGAGCAGTACTTC
-	TRBV7-9	15	many	TRBJ2-1	CASSFSSTSYNEQFF	TGTGCCAGCAGCTTTTCGTCTACTTCCTACAATGAGCAGTTCTTC
TRBD1	TRBV6-1	16	few	TRBJ2-1	CASSEDDGTAYNEQFF	TGTGCCAGCAGTGAAGATGACGGGACAGCCTACAATGAGCAGTTCTTC
-	TRBV9	14	few	TRBJ2-7	CASSVDPGNYEQYF	TGTGCCAGCAGCGTAGATCCGGGAAACTACGAGCAGTACTTC
-	TRBV28	12	many	TRBJ1-5	CASSLNAQPQHF	TGTGCCAGCAGTCTAAACGCTCAGCCCCAGCATTTT
-	TRBV28	14	few	TRBJ1-5	CASSKRTDNQPQHF	TGTGCCAGCAGTAAAAGGACAGACAATCAGCCCCAGCATTTT
-	TRBV27	18	many	TRBJ1-4	CASSFKPPRIATNEKLFF	TGTGCCAGCAGTTTCAAACCCCCCCGGATTGCAACTAATGAAAAACTGTTTTTT
-	TRBV11-2	15	many	TRBJ2-5	CASSLTPRGGETQYF	TGTGCCAGCAGCTTAACCCCCAGGGGAGGCGAGACCCAGTACTTC
TRBD2	TRBV7-9	14	-	TRBJ2-1	CASSSGGGPYEQFF	TGTGCCAGCAGCTCGGGCGGGGGTCCGTATGAGCAGTTCTTC
-	TRBV29-1	16	-	TRBJ1-1	CSVGGFRRGGASEAFF	TGCAGCGTTGGGGGATTTCGTCGAGGGGGGGCCAGTGAAGCTTTCTTT
-	TRBV18	13	many	TRBJ2-7	CASSPGIGYEQYF	TGTGCCAGCTCACCAGGGATAGGTTACGAGCAGTACTTC
TRBD2	TRBV11-3	16	many	TRBJ2-1	CASSSVTSGEYNEQFF	TGTGCCAGCAGCTCGGTTACTAGCGGGGAATACAATGAGCAGTTCTTC
TRBD1	TRBV3-1	13	-	TRBJ1-1	CASSQWRGHEAFF	TGTGCCAGCAGCCAATGGAGGGGGCATGAAGCTTTCTTT
TRBD1	TRBV6-4	14	few	TRBJ2-2	CASSDGTDTGELFF	TGTGCCAGCAGTGACGGGACAGACACCGGGGAGCTGTTTTTT
TRBD1	TRBV7-6	17	-	TRBJ1-1	CASSLRRIGQGSTEAFF	TGTGCCAGCAGCTTAAGGCGAATCGGACAGGGTTCCACTGAAGCTTTCTTT
TRBD1	TRBV12-3/TRBV12-4	14	many	TRBJ2-1	CASSPGQTYNEQFF	TGTGCCAGCAGTCCGGGACAGACCTACAATGAGCAGTTCTTC
TRBD1	TRBV5-6	16	many	TRBJ2-1	CASARMIDPDRGEQFF	TGTGCCAGCGCGCGAATGATAGATCCGGACAGGGGTGAGCAGTTCTTC
-	TRBV2	14	-	TRBJ1-6	CASMTGTRNSPLHF	TGTGCCAGCATGACCGGGACAAGGAATTCACCCCTCCACTTT
-	TRBV12-3/TRBV12-4	16	-	TRBJ2-5	CASSDKGSEDQETQYF	TGTGCCAGCAGTGATAAGGGTTCGGAGGACCAAGAGACCCAGTACTTC
-	TRBV6-6	14	many	TRBJ2-7	CASSYREGSYEQYF	TGTGCCAGCAGTTACAGAGAGGGCTCCTACGAGCAGTACTTC
TRBD2	TRBV6-2/TRBV6-3	18	many	TRBJ2-2	CASSYRLAGGRNTGELFF	TGTGCCAGCAGTTACCGACTAGCGGGAGGCCGGAACACCGGGGAGCTGTTTTTT
TRBD1	TRBV2	14	-	TRBJ1-1	CASSGTGVATEAFF	TGTGCCAGCAGTGGGACAGGGGTGGCCACTGAAGCTTTCTTT
TRBD2	TRBV28	13	-	TRBJ2-3	CASRTRRLALLYF	TGTGCCAGCAGAACCCGCAGACTAGCCCTGCTGTATTTT
TRBD2	TRBV7-2	17	many	TRBJ2-3	CASSLTGGAIGTDTQYF	TGTGCCAGCAGCCTAACGGGGGGGGCCATCGGCACAGATACGCAGTATTTT
TRBD1	TRBV3-1	15	many	TRBJ2-5	CASGQGATGGKTQYF	TGTGCCAGCGGCCAAGGGGCGACAGGGGGTAAGACCCAGTACTTC
-	TRBV20-1	16	many	TRBJ2-1	CSAEDLIKGLHNEQFF	TGCAGTGCTGAGGATCTAATTAAGGGGTTACACAATGAGCAGTTCTTC
-	TRBV2	15	many	TRBJ1-6	CASSSPGRNNSPLHF	TGTGCCAGCAGTTCGCCGGGACGGAATAATTCACCCCTCCACTTT
TRBD2	TRBV13	15	many	TRBJ2-1	CASVRGSTGYNEQFF	TGTGCCAGCGTTCGCGGGAGTACGGGTTACAATGAGCAGTTCTTC
TRBD2	TRBV19	14	few	TRBJ2-1	CASEGTSGYNEQFF	TGTGCCAGTGAGGGGACTAGCGGATACAATGAGCAGTTCTTC
-	TRBV20-1	15	many	TRBJ2-7	CSARLDPQSSYEQYF	TGCAGTGCTAGACTCGACCCCCAGAGCTCCTACGAGCAGTACTTC
-	TRBV4-1	14	-	TRBJ1-1	CASSQGAGLAEAFF	TGCGCCAGCAGCCAAGGGGCAGGTCTAGCAGAAGCTTTCTTT
-	TRBV6-2/TRBV6-3	15	few	TRBJ2-1	CASSYRRQFYNEQFF	TGTGCCAGCAGTTACCGTAGGCAGTTCTACAATGAGCAGTTCTTC
TRBD1	TRBV19	13	-	TRBJ2-5	CASSWTGLETQYF	TGTGCCAGTAGTTGGACAGGGTTGGAGACCCAGTACTTC
-	TRBV29-1	12	-	TRBJ2-2	CSVEPATGELFF	TGCAGCGTTGAACCGGCCACCGGGGAGCTGTTTTTT
-	TRBV11-2	16	few	TRBJ2-2	CASTFTETGNTGELFF	TGTGCCAGCACCTTTACGGAAACAGGGAACACCGGGGAGCTGTTTTTT
TRBD1	TRBV5-1	15	few	TRBJ2-2	CASSLGQGAVGELFF	TGCGCCAGCAGCTTGGGCCAGGGGGCTGTCGGGGAGCTGTTTTTT